These 7 T cell receptor beta chains share one sample of origin, sequenced in a study of T cells in Graves' hyperthyroidism and ophthalmopathy. Using RNA transcripts as the source, TCR beta CDR3 regions were amplified. A set of HTBI primers served as the primers for a first-round RT-PCR of the TCR CDR3. TCRdb itself ran the multiplex PCR reads through MiXCR, one entry per CDR3 protein. The repertoire holds approximately 400,000 distinct CDR3 sequences, with more than 14% as singletons. Specimen: blood. These receptor sequences come from a woman in her twenties or thirties with Graves' ophthalmopathy.

This clonotype showed up many times. The chain carries TRBV15 and TRBJ1-1; D unclear. Germline lookup yields CDR1 LNHNV and CDR2 YYDKDF (reference sequence). CDR3 length equals 14 residues. Trimming took 1 base from V and 0 from J, leaving 6 bases between them. The CDR3: CATSRAAVNTEAFF. The CDR3, as DNA: TGTGCCACCAGCAGAGCGGCGGTGAACACTGAAGCTTTCTTT.

This clonotype was seen repeatedly, ten times or more. V is TRBV20-1 and J is TRBJ1-1; 7 bases map to TRBD1. Trimming took 2 bases from V and 1 from J; bases not matched to a gene: 4. Germline V gives CDR1 DFQATT, CDR2 SNEGSKA (reference sequence). The CDR3 sequence is 14 residues long. This CDR3 is CSARQGEGNTEAFF. The CDR3, as DNA: TGCAGTGCTAGACAGGGGGAGGGGAACACTGAAGCTTTCTTT.

This clonotype has ten or more counts. The chain couples TRBV7-8 to TRBJ1-5; D not resolved. Trimming left V 2 bases short and J 11 bases short, with 13 bases between. The CDR3 is 13 amino acids. Germline assignment: CDR1 SGHVS and CDR2 FQNEAQ. The CDR3 coding sequence is TGTGCCAGCAGCTTATCTGCCGCAGGATCCCAGCATTTT. The encoded protein is CASSLSAAGSQHF.

The sample holds a few counts of this clonotype. The chain has TRBV6-1 and TRBJ1-1; D may be TRBD1 (5 bases). The CDR3 has 14 amino acids. With 1 base removed from V and 6 bases from J, the gap between germline ends came to 12 bases. Germline V gene data show CDR1 as MNHNS and CDR2 as SASEGT. Here the CDR3 DNA reads TGTGCCAGCAGTGAAGAAGGGGTGTTGGCTGAAGCTTTCTTT. Encoded protein: CASSEEGVLAEAFF.

This clonotype has just a few counts. A read error may explain this, as a much larger clone is one base away. V gene TRBV7-9 combines with J gene TRBJ1-1, with D uncertain. CDR1 is SEHNR, CDR2 FQNEAQ, per germline (reference sequence). Trimming removed 5 bases at V and 0 bases at J, with 7 bases between. This CDR3 comprises 13 residues. The CDR3 coding sequence is TGTGCCAGCAGCCGGGCACTGAACACTGAAGCTTTCTTT. It encodes CASSRALNTEAFF.

This chain uses TRBV19 with TRBJ1-6; possibly TRBD1 for D (6 bases). Germline CDR1 is LNHDA and CDR2 is SQIVND (reference sequence). CDR3 length: 14 amino acids. The germline V and J ends were trimmed by 4 bases and 10 bases, with 14 bases remaining between them. In DNA, the CDR3 is TGTGCCAGTAGTACCTCACAGGGCACCTCACCCCTCCACTTT. Translated, it gives CASSTSQGTSPLHF.

This clonotype occurred a few times. The chain carries TRBV2 and TRBJ1-1, with 11 bases aligning to TRBD1. From germline, CDR1 is SNHLY and CDR2 FYNNEI. With 8 bases clipped from V and 0 bases from J, the junction kept 8 bases outside the gene matches. CDR3 size: 16 residues. The DNA for the CDR3 is TGTGCCAGCCCACTCCGGGACAGGGGGTTGAACACTGAAGCTTTCTTT. Encoded protein: CASPLRDRGLNTEAFF.